The present TCR beta chain was sequenced within a study of cytomegalovirus exposure and HLA in healthy donors. Overall study findings and caveats: In a later analysis, common viral pathogens appeared linked to several of the most significant clusters. Researchers had no immune exposure information except CMV serostatus available.

At the time of sampling, donors were nominally healthy, though unrecorded immune exposures were likely. The CDR3 runs to 12 residues. Germline assignment: CDR1 SEHNR and CDR2 FQNEAQ (reference sequence). Comments on this clone: Its antigen remains unknown. Sequence at one end of the junction differs from germline and may be a read error.

Researchers ran the PCR with 60 Vbeta and 13 Jbeta primers. Data came from immunoSEQ multiplex PCR; TCRdb stores just in-frame clones and leaves some out. This sample has approximately 170,000 clones, with over 70% found just once. This TCR was sampled from a middle-aged woman in good health and CMV-seropositive. The rearrangement links TRBV7-9 to TRBJ1-2, with TRBD1 identical over 7 bases. Input material: PBMCs. The CDR3 here is CSSSLGQDGYTF. The CDR3 DNA reads TGTTCCAGCAGCTTAGGACAGGATGGCTACACCTTC.